Listed below are T cell receptor beta chains from one sample, sequenced in a study of a mutant IDH1 vaccine in newly diagnosed glioma. Measured with immunoSEQ multiplex PCR; TCRdb has only the in-frame clones, and not every one. The table has tens of thousands of clones, roughly 88% seen once. These receptors are not linked to any known antigen. Sequenced material: PBMCs, taken from a glioma patient whose treatment included an IDH1 peptide vaccine. These receptors all come from a man in his forties or fifties with glioma. CDR3s include the opening cysteine and the closing phenylalanine or tryptophan. Clone size appears in some rows only: once, few, many, or a class for an expanded clone.

V gene: TRBV18
J gene: TRBJ1-1
clone size: -
CDR3 protein: CASSRTENTEAFF

V gene: TRBV5-1
J gene: TRBJ1-5
clone size: -
CDR3 protein: CASSLIPNQPQHF

V gene: TRBV29-1
J gene: TRBJ1-3
clone size: -
CDR3 protein: CSVARGGRSGNTIYF

V gene: TRBV5-5
J gene: TRBJ2-7
clone size: -
CDR3 protein: CASSLATVSSYEQYF

V gene: TRBV5-1
J gene: TRBJ1-5
clone size: few
CDR3 protein: CASSSWVDQPQHF

V gene: TRBV29-1
J gene: TRBJ2-7
clone size: -
CDR3 protein: CSVERGSYEQYF

V gene: TRBV5-1
J gene: TRBJ2-3
clone size: -
CDR3 protein: CASSGTGTSGATDTQYF

V gene: TRBV18
J gene: TRBJ2-7
clone size: -
CDR3 protein: CASSLELAGPLSYEQYF

V gene: TRBV18
J gene: TRBJ1-5
clone size: -
CDR3 protein: CASSPSSNQPQHF

V gene: TRBV6-5
J gene: TRBJ1-2
clone size: -
CDR3 protein: CASRAQGPYGYTF

V gene: TRBV6-1
J gene: TRBJ2-1
clone size: -
CDR3 protein: CASRTIPLYNEQFF

V gene: TRBV18
J gene: TRBJ1-1
clone size: -
CDR3 protein: CASSQKGGGNTEAFF

V gene: TRBV15
J gene: TRBJ2-2
clone size: -
CDR3 protein: CATSRRDRATGELFF

V gene: TRBV9
J gene: TRBJ1-1
clone size: -
CDR3 protein: CASSESRRDRDKGLNTEAFF

V gene: TRBV19
J gene: TRBJ1-4
clone size: -
CDR3 protein: CASSIRTGVNEKLFF

V gene: TRBV6-6
J gene: TRBJ2-3
clone size: -
CDR3 protein: CASRLTQGSDTQYF

V gene: TRBV7-2
J gene: TRBJ2-7
clone size: -
CDR3 protein: CASSLGPNPGTSFFYEQYF

V gene: TRBV6-6
J gene: TRBJ2-1
clone size: -
CDR3 protein: CASSYTSTGLEQFF

V gene: TRBV6-1
J gene: TRBJ1-3
clone size: -
CDR3 protein: CASSEVRGSGNTIYF

V gene: TRBV6-1
J gene: TRBJ2-7
clone size: -
CDR3 protein: CASTNPAIVQYF

V gene: TRBV5-8
J gene: TRBJ2-6
clone size: -
CDR3 protein: CATRHRAGANVLTF

V gene: TRBV7-9
J gene: TRBJ2-7
clone size: -
CDR3 protein: CASSLAEREDSYEQYF

V gene: TRBV6-1
J gene: TRBJ2-5
clone size: -
CDR3 protein: CASRADRGGETQYF

V gene: TRBV6-4
J gene: TRBJ2-3
clone size: -
CDR3 protein: CASSDSGRDRGWRGTDTQYF

V gene: TRBV7-9
J gene: TRBJ2-5
clone size: once
CDR3 protein: CASSLIRTSGTETQYF

V gene: TRBV19
J gene: TRBJ1-6
clone size: once
CDR3 protein: CASSQGVGSPLHF

V gene: TRBV7-9
J gene: TRBJ2-7
clone size: -
CDR3 protein: CASSSTSLRQYF

V gene: TRBV7-2
J gene: TRBJ1-1
clone size: once
CDR3 protein: CASQNTPGNTEAFF

V gene: TRBV6-1
J gene: TRBJ1-3
clone size: -
CDR3 protein: CASRWDISSGNTIYF

V gene: TRBV7-6
J gene: -
clone size: -
CDR3 protein: CASSSDTGQETQYF

V gene: TRBV6-4
J gene: TRBJ2-1
clone size: once
CDR3 protein: CASSAISGSSYNEQFF

V gene: TRBV11-2
J gene: TRBJ2-2
clone size: -
CDR3 protein: CASSRAGQGALPGELFF

V gene: TRBV2
J gene: TRBJ2-5
clone size: -
CDR3 protein: CASSELASEETQYF

V gene: TRBV5-1
J gene: TRBJ2-7
clone size: -
CDR3 protein: CASSSYGGQGEQYF

V gene: TRBV2
J gene: TRBJ1-3
clone size: -
CDR3 protein: CASSPAGSGNTIYF

V gene: TRBV11-2
J gene: TRBJ2-3
clone size: -
CDR3 protein: CASSLVVTPTDTQYF

V gene: TRBV28
J gene: TRBJ2-7
clone size: once
CDR3 protein: CASSRGGNAYEQYF

V gene: TRBV6-6
J gene: TRBJ2-7
clone size: -
CDR3 protein: CASTRGTGASYEQYF

V gene: TRBV9
J gene: TRBJ1-4
clone size: once
CDR3 protein: CASSYRDRDEKLFF

V gene: TRBV27
J gene: TRBJ2-7
clone size: -
CDR3 protein: CASSLGVGDRRYEQYF

V gene: TRBV25-1
J gene: TRBJ1-5
clone size: once
CDR3 protein: CASSESGGLGQPQHF

V gene: TRBV7-9
J gene: TRBJ1-1
clone size: -
CDR3 protein: CASSSPGYTEAFF

V gene: TRBV25-1
J gene: TRBJ2-7
clone size: -
CDR3 protein: CASSEHRGGYEQYF

V gene: TRBV4-1
J gene: TRBJ1-6
clone size: -
CDR3 protein: CASSPGQGDSPLHF

V gene: TRBV5-1
J gene: TRBJ2-7
clone size: -
CDR3 protein: CASSLEWGRLLGEQYF

V gene: TRBV5-1
J gene: TRBJ1-4
clone size: -
CDR3 protein: CASSPGVVEKLFF

V gene: TRBV6-4
J gene: TRBJ1-5
clone size: few
CDR3 protein: CASSDSENQPQHF

V gene: TRBV7-8
J gene: TRBJ2-2
clone size: few
CDR3 protein: CASSLSGSGELFF

V gene: TRBV27
J gene: TRBJ1-2
clone size: -
CDR3 protein: CASRTDYGYTF

V gene: TRBV18
J gene: TRBJ2-1
clone size: -
CDR3 protein: CASSPSLNEQFF

V gene: TRBV19
J gene: TRBJ2-1
clone size: -
CDR3 protein: CASSPGRSSYNEQFF

V gene: TRBV6-6
J gene: TRBJ2-7
clone size: -
CDR3 protein: CASNSPGGEQYF

V gene: TRBV27
J gene: TRBJ1-1
clone size: -
CDR3 protein: CASRGIQGTEAFF

V gene: TRBV5-5
J gene: TRBJ2-2
clone size: -
CDR3 protein: CASSSWTLNTGELFF

V gene: TRBV6-5
J gene: TRBJ2-3
clone size: -
CDR3 protein: CASRRQGPSTDTQYF